The 19 T cell receptor beta chains below were found in one sample sequenced in a study of long-term antiretroviral therapy in people with HIV. The libraries were made with immunoSEQ v3.0 at survey level. TCRdb's table, derived via immunoSEQ multiplex PCR, lists solely in-frame clones and lacks some. The table lists roughly 15,000 clones, about 82% of them singletons, with 15% to 20% in the top ten. Sequenced material: unsorted PBMCs, taken 1.8 years before starting antiretroviral therapy. These receptors were obtained from a woman aged 40 to 55 with HIV.

This chain connects TRBV7-2 to TRBJ2-7; 13 nucleotides match TRBD2. This CDR3 region has 17 residues. Germline lookup yields CDR1 SGHTA and CDR2 FQGNSA. V dropped 1 base and J dropped 4; count of bases not matched to a gene: 7. The CDR3 DNA is TGTGCCAGCAGCTTAGGTCGACTAGCGGGAGGCAAGTACGAGCAGTACTTC. It translates to CASSLGRLAGGKYEQYF.

The V and J genes are TRBV4-1 and TRBJ2-5, with TRBD2 matching 12 bases. Unmatched junction bases numbered 7, after V lost 6 bases and J lost 5 bases. Germline V gene lookup returns CDR1 MGHRA and CDR2 YSYEKL. The CDR3 length is 15 residues. The DNA for the CDR3 is TGCGCCAGCAGATCACTAGCGGGAGGAGTGGAGACCCAGTACTTC. It yields the protein CASRSLAGGVETQYF.

This chain links TRBV6-1 with TRBJ2-7, with TRBD2 as a possible D gene (5 bases). Looked up from germline, CDR1 is MNHNS and CDR2 is SASEGT. Between the trimmed V and J ends, which lost 7 bases and 3 bases, there was a span of 13 bases. CDR3 size: 13 residues. CDR3 loop: CASTKADLYEQYF. Here the CDR3 DNA reads TGTGCCAGCACGAAAGCGGACCTCTACGAGCAGTACTTC.

The chain recombines TRBV5-6 with TRBJ2-5; D is undetermined. V was pared by 2 bases and J by 2 bases, with 10 bases between. There are 14 residues in the CDR3. Germline lookup yields CDR1 SGHDT and CDR2 YYEEEE. The CDR3 sequence: CASSFPGRQETQYF. The CDR3 DNA follows: TGTGCCAGCAGCTTTCCCGGCAGACAAGAGACCCAGTACTTC.

This sequence joins TRBV6-1 and TRBJ2-3; D is ambiguous. Germline lookup yields CDR1 MNHNS and CDR2 SASEGT. With 6 bases removed from V and 6 bases from J, the gap between germline ends came to 10 bases. CDR3 length equals 12 residues. CDR3 nucleotides: TGTGCCAGCAGCGCCTACTGGGATACGCAGTATTTT. The encoded protein is CASSAYWDTQYF.

This clone occurred once. J is TRBJ2-5 and V is TRBV2; 7 bases line up with TRBD2. This CDR3 region has 15 residues. Germline lookup yields CDR1 SNHLY and CDR2 FYNNEI. V was pared by 3 bases and J by 3 bases, with 7 bases of the junction left unmatched. In DNA form, the CDR3 reads TGTGCCAGCAGTGACTGGCTAGCGGAGGAAGAGACCCAGTACTTC. It codes for CASSDWLAEEETQYF.

Judged by abundance, this clone is medium-sized. This CDR3 is also generated by other DNA sequences in the sample. The rearrangement joins TRBV6-1 to TRBJ2-7; 8 bases are shared with TRBD2. In germline, CDR1 is MNHNS, CDR2 SASEGT. Germline trimming cut 3 bases from V and 4 bases from J; bases unmatched to any gene: 8. The CDR3 has 15 residues. CDR3 DNA: TGTGCCAGCAGTGAGCGGAGCGGGAGAAGTTACGAGCAGTACTTC. Residues: CASSERSGRSYEQYF.

This clone was counted between two and nine times. J is TRBJ2-5 and V is TRBV7-2, with D possibly being TRBD2 (6 bases). Trimming cost V 3 bases and J 2 bases, with 7 bases left between them. This CDR3 contains 13 residues. Germline CDR1 reads SGHTA; CDR2 reads FQGNSA. The CDR3 is CASSLGLQETQYF. CDR3 nucleotides: TGTGCCAGCAGCTTGGGACTTCAAGAGACCCAGTACTTC.

The V and J genes are TRBV10-3 and TRBJ1-4; no clear D gene. The CDR3 extends over 14 amino acids. The V and J ends lost 2 bases and 7 bases respectively, with 11 bases between them. The germline V gene has CDR1 ENHRY and CDR2 SYGVKD. The CDR3 bases are TGTGCCATCAGTGAGGGACTCAGGAGTGAAAAACTGTTTTTT. Translating gives CAISEGLRSEKLFF.

This clone was seen a single time. The rearrangement links TRBV29-1 to TRBJ1-2, with D hard to call. The V end was cut by 2 bases, the J end by 5 bases, with 15 bases between. Per the germline V gene, CDR1 is SQVTM and CDR2 is ANQGSEA. The CDR3 extends over 14 amino acids. CDR3 protein: CSVEWVGNKYGYTF. The DNA of the CDR3 is TGCAGCGTTGAATGGGTGGGTAACAAATATGGCTACACCTTC.

This clone was seen a single time. The rearrangement links TRBV29-1 to TRBJ2-6; D gene unclear. Trimming pared 3 bases from V and 0 bases from J, leaving 12 bases between. CDR1 and CDR2 from the germline V gene are SQVTM and ANQGSEA. The CDR3 totals 16 residues. CDR3 DNA: TGCAGCGTTGAGGGCGACGCGTTCTCTGGGGCCAACGTCCTGACTTTC. Protein product: CSVEGDAFSGANVLTF.

For the CDR3, the DNA is TGCAGCGTCACCGGGCCGGGAAACTACGAGCAGTACTTC. This translates into CSVTGPGNYEQYF. This rearrangement joins TRBV29-1 to TRBJ2-7; weak D call: TRBD2 (5 bases). Trimming stripped 6 bases from V and 3 bases from J, with 15 bases between. Germline CDR1 SQVTM, CDR2 ANQGSEA. The CDR3 is 13 residues long.

V and J are TRBV29-1 and TRBJ2-2, with D maybe TRBD1 (6 bases). V dropped 6 bases and J dropped 6 bases, with 17 bases sitting between them. The CDR3 runs 14 residues. Germline lookup yields CDR1 SQVTM and CDR2 ANQGSEA. The CDR3 DNA sequence: TGCAGCGTAATGGACAGTAAAGTTGCCGGGGAGCTGTTTTTT. It specifies CSVMDSKVAGELFF.

V and J are TRBV7-2 and TRBJ1-1, with a possible D match to TRBD1 (6 bases). Germline CDR1 reads SGHTA; CDR2 reads FQGNSA. Trimming pared 2 bases from V and 8 bases from J, leaving 18 bases between. CDR3 length: 15 amino acids. CDR3 loop: CASSLLSGAGVEAFF. CDR3 sequence (DNA): TGTGCCAGCAGCTTACTGTCGGGGGCCGGTGTGGAAGCTTTCTTT.

The chain joins TRBV6-1 to TRBJ1-4; the D is unclear. Trimming cost V 2 bases and J 0 bases, with 7 bases left between them. The CDR3 has 15 residues. Germline CDR1 and CDR2: MNHNS and SASEGT. The CDR3 DNA reads TGTGCCAGCAGTGAACACCGCGCAACTAATGAAAAACTGTTTTTT. Translated, it gives CASSEHRATNEKLFF.

This sequence joins TRBV7-8 and TRBJ2-1; 10 bases are shared with TRBD2. The V gene's germline CDR1 is SGHVS and CDR2 FQNEAQ. Unmatched junction bases numbered 8, after V lost 5 bases and J lost 4 bases. The CDR3 is made up of 16 amino acids. In DNA form, the CDR3 reads TGTGCCAGCAGCAAACCTGGACTAGCGGTTTACAATGAGCAGTTCTTC. This sequence encodes CASSKPGLAVYNEQFF.

This clone was seen once. The chain couples TRBV7-2 to TRBJ2-7, with D unresolved. Germline V gives CDR1 SGHTA, CDR2 FQGNSA. V lost 1 base and J lost 4, with 11 bases in between. This CDR3 spans 14 amino acids. CDR3 in DNA: TGTGCCAGCAGCTTAGAAGGCGGACCTTACGAGCAGTACTTC. It codes for CASSLEGGPYEQYF. Full variable domain (remainder filled in from reference TRBV7-2 and TRBJ2-7): GAGVSQSPSNKVTEKGKDVELRCDPISGHTALYWYRQSLGQGLEFLIYFQGNSAPDKSGLPSDRFSAERTGGSVSTLTIQRTQQEDSAVYLCASSLEGGPYEQYFGPGTRLTVT.

V usage is TRBV27 and J usage is TRBJ2-1; TRBD2 aligns across 14 bases. The V and J ends lost 6 bases and 10 bases, in that order; junction bases with no gene match: 5. From germline, CDR1 is MNHEY and CDR2 SMNVEV (reference sequence). The CDR3 sequence is 14 residues long. The DNA of the CDR3 is TGTGCCAGCAGGACTAGCGGGAGGGTTGGGGAGCAGTTCTTC. Translation gives CASRTSGRVGEQFF.

The V gene is TRBV4-2, the J gene TRBJ1-2; TRBD1 agrees at 7 bases. With V trimmed by 0 bases and J by 8 bases, 12 bases remained unmatched. CDR1 and CDR2 (germline): LGHNA, YNFKEQ. The length of the CDR3 is 16 residues. This CDR3 reads CASSQDWQGEAVGYTF. The CDR3 bases are TGTGCCAGCAGCCAAGATTGGCAGGGGGAGGCAGTGGGCTACACCTTC.